Reported below is one TCR beta chain. Its cognate antigen is unknown. These data come from a study of cytomegalovirus exposure and HLA in healthy donors. The study's findings and limits: Versus the approximately 700-donor mean, an Asian-associated ancestry cluster reportedly showed fewer N-insertions in a later analysis.

In the PCR, 60 Vbeta and 13 Jbeta primers were used. The data were produced by immunoSEQ multiplex PCR, yet TCRdb's version contains in-frame clones alone and is incomplete. The sample has 120,000 to 150,000 clones; roughly 72% are singletons. The V gene's germline CDR1 is SNHLY and CDR2 FYNNEI. With V trimmed by 7 bases and J by 0 bases, 6 bases remained unmatched. The CDR3 runs 15 residues. Sequenced: PBMCs. The receptor was derived from a man aged 35 to 55 in good health and CMV-seronegative. The chain has TRBV2 and TRBJ2-7, with TRBD1 matching over 10 bases. The CDR3 spells CASIPDRGSSYEQYF. CDR3 nucleotide sequence: TGTGCCAGCATCCCGGACAGGGGGAGCTCCTACGAGCAGTACTTC.